What follows is one T cell receptor beta chain and its context. These data originate in a study of blood T cells in healthy people across ages. Through a sample-barcoded 5' primer and a J-beta primer mix, a second PCR was run for roughly 6 to 12 cycles. MiXCR, run by TCRdb on the 5' RACE reads, gives a single entry per CDR3 protein. The data show about 1,400,000 distinct CDR3 sequences, approximately 38% seen once. The CDR3 has 15 residues. V was pared by 5 bases and J by 9 bases, with 13 bases of the junction left unmatched. The germline V gene encodes CDR1 SGHTA and CDR2 FQGNSA. The TCR comes from a woman younger than 35 in good health. Source material: blood. The chain combines TRBV7-2 with TRBJ2-1, with 7 positions matching TRBD1. DNA for the CDR3: TGTGCCAGCAGCCCCAACAGGGGCGTTTTTGGTGAGCAGTTCTTC. It translates to CASSPNRGVFGEQFF.